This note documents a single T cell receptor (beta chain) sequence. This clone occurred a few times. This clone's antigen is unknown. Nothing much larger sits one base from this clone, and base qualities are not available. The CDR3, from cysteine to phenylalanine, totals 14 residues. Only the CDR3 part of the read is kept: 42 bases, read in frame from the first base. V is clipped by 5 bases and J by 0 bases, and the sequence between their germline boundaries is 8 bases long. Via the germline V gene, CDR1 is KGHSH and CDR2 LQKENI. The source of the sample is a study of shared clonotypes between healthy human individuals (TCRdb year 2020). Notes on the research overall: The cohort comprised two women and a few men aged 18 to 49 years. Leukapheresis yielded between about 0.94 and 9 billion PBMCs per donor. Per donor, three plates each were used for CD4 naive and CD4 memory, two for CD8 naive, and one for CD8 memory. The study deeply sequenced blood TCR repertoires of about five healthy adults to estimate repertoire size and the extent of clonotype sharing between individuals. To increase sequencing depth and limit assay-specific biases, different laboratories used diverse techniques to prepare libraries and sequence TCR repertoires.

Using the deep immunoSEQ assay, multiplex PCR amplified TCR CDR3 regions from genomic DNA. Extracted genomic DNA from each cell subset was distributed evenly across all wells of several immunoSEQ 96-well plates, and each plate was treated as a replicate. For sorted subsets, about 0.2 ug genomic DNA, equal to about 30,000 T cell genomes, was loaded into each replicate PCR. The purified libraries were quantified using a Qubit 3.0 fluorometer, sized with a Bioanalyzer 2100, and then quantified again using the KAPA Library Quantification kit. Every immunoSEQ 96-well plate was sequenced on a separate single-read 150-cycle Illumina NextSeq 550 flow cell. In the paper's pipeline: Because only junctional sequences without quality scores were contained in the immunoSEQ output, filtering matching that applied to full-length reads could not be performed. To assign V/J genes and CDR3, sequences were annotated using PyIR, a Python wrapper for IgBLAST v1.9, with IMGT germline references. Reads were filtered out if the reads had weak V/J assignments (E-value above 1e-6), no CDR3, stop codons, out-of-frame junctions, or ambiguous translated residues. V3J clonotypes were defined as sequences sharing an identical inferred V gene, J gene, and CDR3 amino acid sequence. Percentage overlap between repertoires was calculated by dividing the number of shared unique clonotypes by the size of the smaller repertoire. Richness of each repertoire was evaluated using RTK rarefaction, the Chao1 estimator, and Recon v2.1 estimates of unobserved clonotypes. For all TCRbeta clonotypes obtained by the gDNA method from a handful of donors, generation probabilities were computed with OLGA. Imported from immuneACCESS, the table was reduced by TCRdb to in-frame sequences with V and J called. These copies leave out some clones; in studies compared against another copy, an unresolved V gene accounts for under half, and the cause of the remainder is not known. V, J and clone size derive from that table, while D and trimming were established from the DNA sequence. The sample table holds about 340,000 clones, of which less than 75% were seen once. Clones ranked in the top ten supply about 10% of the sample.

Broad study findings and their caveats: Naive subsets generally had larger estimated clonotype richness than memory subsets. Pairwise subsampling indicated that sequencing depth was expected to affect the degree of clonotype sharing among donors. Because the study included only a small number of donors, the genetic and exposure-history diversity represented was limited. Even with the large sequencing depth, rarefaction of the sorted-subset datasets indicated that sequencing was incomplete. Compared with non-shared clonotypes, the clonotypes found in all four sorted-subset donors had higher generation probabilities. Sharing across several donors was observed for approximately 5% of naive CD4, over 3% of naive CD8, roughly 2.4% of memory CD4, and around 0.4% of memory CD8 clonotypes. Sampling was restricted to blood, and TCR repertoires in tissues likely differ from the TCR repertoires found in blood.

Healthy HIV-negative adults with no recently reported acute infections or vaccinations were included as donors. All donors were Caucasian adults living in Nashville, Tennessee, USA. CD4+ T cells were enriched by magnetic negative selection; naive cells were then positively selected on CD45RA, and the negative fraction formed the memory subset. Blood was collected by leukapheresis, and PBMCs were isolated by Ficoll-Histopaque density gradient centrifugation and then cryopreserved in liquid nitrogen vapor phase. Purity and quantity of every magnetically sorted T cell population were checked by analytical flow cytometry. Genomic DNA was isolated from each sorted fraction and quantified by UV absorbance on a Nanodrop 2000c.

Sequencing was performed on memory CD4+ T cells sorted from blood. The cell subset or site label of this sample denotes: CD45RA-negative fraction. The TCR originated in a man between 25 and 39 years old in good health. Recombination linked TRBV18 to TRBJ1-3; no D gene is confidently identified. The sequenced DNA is TGTGCCAGCTCAACCGTAGGCTCTGGAAACACCATATATTTT. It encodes CASSTVGSGNTIYF.